The 20 T cell receptor beta chains given below trace back to one sample, sequenced in a study of Graves' ophthalmopathy and Graves' hyperthyroidism. Amplification targeted the TCR beta CDR3 regions, with RNA transcripts as the source material. Amplification began with first-round RT-PCR using HTBI primers, then second-round multiplex PCR was performed. MiXCR, applied by TCRdb to the multiplex PCR reads, yields one record per CDR3 protein. The table has 1 million to 1.3 million distinct CDR3 sequences, 35% to 45% seen once. Sequencing input: peripheral blood or thyroid tissue (not recorded which). The receptors were gathered from an adult man with Graves' hyperthyroidism.

This clonotype has a count of ten or more. The chain uses TRBV15 and TRBJ1-4; D possibly corresponds to TRBD1 (5 bases). The germline CDR1 and CDR2 sequences are LNHNV and YYDKDF (reference sequence). The germline V and J ends were trimmed by 0 bases and 4 bases, with 6 bases remaining between them. This CDR3 contains 14 residues. The CDR3, as DNA: TGTGCCACCAGCAGAGAGGACAATAATGAAAAACTGTTTTTT. Translation gives CATSREDNNEKLFF.

With regard to this clonotype: A much larger clonotype is one base distant, so this may be a read error. The chain has TRBV6-6 and TRBJ2-5; D might be TRBD2 (6 bases). Germline loops: CDR1 MNHNY, CDR2 SVGAGI (reference sequence). This CDR3 is built from 13 residues. The CDR3 coding sequence is TGTGCCAGCAGTGAACGGTTCGCACCGGGGGAAGTCTTC. Protein sequence: CASSERFAPGEVF.

This clonotype has a handful of counts. The chain joins TRBV29-1 to TRBJ2-7, with no clear D. Per the germline V gene, CDR1 is SQVTM and CDR2 is ANQGSEA. Trimming removed 5 bases from V and 3 bases from J, with 8 bases in between. This CDR3 has 11 residues. The CDR3 spells CSVFGGYEQYF. In DNA form, the CDR3 reads TGCAGCGTTTTTGGCGGCTACGAGCAGTACTTC.

This clonotype was found many times. The J gene is TRBJ1-4, the V gene TRBV2; D ambiguous. The CDR3 contains 11 residues. Germline-derived CDR1 and CDR2 are SNHLY and FYNNEI. The V gene lost 2 bases and the J gene lost 7 bases, with 2 bases spanning the gap. CDR3 sequence: CASSEFEKLFF. CDR3 DNA: TGTGCCAGCAGTGAATTTGAAAAACTGTTTTTT.

The CDR3: CATRTTLGDSPLHF. The CDR3, as DNA: TGTGCCACCCGGACGACCCTCGGGGATTCACCCCTCCACTTT. The chain couples TRBV10-3 to TRBJ1-6; no definite D call. Looked up from germline, CDR1 is ENHRY and CDR2 is SYGVKD. Trimming stripped 10 bases from V and 8 bases from J, with 18 bases between. The CDR3 runs to 14 residues.

V gene TRBV18 combines with J gene TRBJ2-7; possibly TRBD1 or TRBD2 for D (5 bases each). V lost 0 bases to trimming and J lost 2 bases, with 11 bases between them. Germline values: CDR1 KGHSH, CDR2 LQKENI. The CDR3 length is 15 residues. The CDR3 bases are TGTGCCAGCTCACCACCGGGACGAGGGCCCTACGAGCAGTACTTC. This encodes CASSPPGRGPYEQYF.

This rearrangement joins TRBV7-9 to TRBJ2-5, with a tentative D call TRBD2 (5 bases). Trimming pared 1 base from V and 4 bases from J, leaving 13 bases between. The CDR3 spans 15 residues. Per germline, CDR1 SEHNR and CDR2 FQNEAQ (reference sequence). The CDR3 sequence is CASSLGGQRRETQYF. The CDR3 nucleotides are TGTGCCAGCAGCTTAGGAGGGCAGCGTCGAGAGACCCAGTACTTC.

This clonotype was seen only a few times. The genes are TRBV19 and TRBJ2-7; TRBD1 matches 10 bases. The CDR3 spans 15 residues. CDR1 is LNHDA and CDR2 is SQIVND in the germline V gene (reference sequence). After removal of 5 bases from V and 3 bases from J, the junction contained 7 bases not matched to a gene. The CDR3 nucleotides read TGTGCCAGTAGTGCGGGACAGGGGTTTCACTACGAGCAGTACTTC. Encoded protein: CASSAGQGFHYEQYF.

This clonotype was seen a few times. This chain connects TRBV19 to TRBJ1-5; D gene unclear. This CDR3 region has 19 residues. V dropped 0 bases and J dropped 4 bases, with 22 bases sitting between them. Germline-derived CDR1 and CDR2 are LNHDA and SQIVND (reference sequence). The CDR3 DNA reads as TGTGCCAGTAGTATAGATAGTGACAACCCCGGAGGTACAAATCAGCCCCAGCATTTT. This encodes CASSIDSDNPGGTNQPQHF.

This clonotype was recorded at least ten times. This chain links TRBV10-3 with TRBJ1-1; 11 bases line up with TRBD1. With V trimmed by 6 bases and J by 9 bases, 12 bases remained unmatched. Germline V lookup: CDR1 ENHRY, CDR2 SYGVKD. CDR3 length equals 15 residues. The CDR3 DNA reads TGTGCCATCAGCGGGACAGGGGGTGAGGGGGCCAAAGCTTTCTTT. Its protein product is CAISGTGGEGAKAFF.

This clonotype was seen ten or more times. This rearrangement joins TRBV12-3 or TRBV12-4 to TRBJ2-7, with D uncertain. The germline V and J ends were trimmed by 11 bases and 2 bases, with 13 bases remaining between them. This CDR3 is built from 12 residues. Here the CDR3 reads CASVGETYEQYF. CDR3 nucleotide sequence: TGTGCCTCGGTTGGGGAAACCTACGAGCAGTACTTC.

This clonotype showed up many times. J is TRBJ2-5 and V is TRBV2; TRBD1 matches 9 bases. The germline gives CDR1 SNHLY, CDR2 FYNNEI. CDR3 length equals 17 residues. The V gene end was trimmed by 6 bases and the J gene end by 3 bases; junction bases not matched to a gene: 14. The CDR3 region is CASRTGTGRLSEETQYF. For the CDR3, the DNA is TGTGCCAGCAGGACGGGGACAGGGAGATTATCCGAAGAGACCCAGTACTTC.

In this sample, this clonotype turned up a few times. The rearrangement links TRBV11-1 to TRBJ2-2; the match to TRBD2 covers 15 bases. Germline lookup yields CDR1 SGHAT and CDR2 FQDESV (reference sequence). This CDR3 has 17 residues. V was pared by 5 bases and J by 4 bases, with 5 bases of the junction left unmatched. Here the CDR3 reads CASSLRGLAGGTGELFF. The CDR3 DNA reads TGTGCCAGCAGCCTTAGGGGACTAGCGGGAGGCACCGGGGAGCTGTTTTTT.

In this sample, this clonotype turned up many times. V and J are TRBV9 and TRBJ1-6; 9 nucleotides match TRBD1. Germline CDR1 SGDLS, CDR2 YYNGEE. The CDR3 covers 16 residues. J lost 8 bases, V lost 3 bases, and 9 bases had no gene match. CDR3 DNA sequence: TGTGCCAGCAGCGCTCCCACAGGGGGCGTCGATTCACCCCTCCACTTT. This sequence encodes CASSAPTGGVDSPLHF.

In the case of this clonotype: Germline and junction disagree at one end, which may indicate a read error. The V gene is TRBV6-4, the J gene TRBJ1-1, with D perhaps TRBD1 (5 bases). The CDR3 extends over 16 amino acids. Germline V lookup: CDR1 MRHNA, CDR2 SNTAGT. The CDR3 here is CAISAREPSMNTEAFW. CDR3 coding DNA: TGTGCCATCAGTGCCAGGGAACCCTCCATGAACACTGAAGCTTTCTGG.

This clonotype was observed a few times. The chain is built from TRBV20-1 and TRBJ1-5, with TRBD1 matching over 11 bases. Trimming took 3 bases from V and 0 from J; bases not matched to a gene: 10. The CDR3 is made up of 18 amino acids. CDR1 is DFQATT, CDR2 SNEGSKA, per germline (reference sequence). The CDR3 region is CSARGQGVVWGSNQPQHF. The CDR3 DNA reads as TGCAGTGCTAGGGGACAGGGGGTGGTCTGGGGTAGCAATCAGCCCCAGCATTTT.

This clonotype has only a few counts. The V gene is TRBV6-1, the J gene TRBJ1-6, with no clear D. The germline V gene has CDR1 MNHNS and CDR2 SASEGT. Trimming shortened V by 4 bases and J by 7 bases, and 14 bases separated the two germline ends. CDR3 length equals 15 residues. CDR3 loop: CASSVGGAENSPLHF. The CDR3, as DNA: TGTGCCAGCAGTGTGGGTGGAGCGGAGAATTCACCCCTCCACTTT.

This clonotype has a handful of counts. Just one base apart from a much larger clone, this may be a read error. The chain links TRBV19 to TRBJ2-6; D may be TRBD1 or TRBD2 (5 bases each). Trimming removed 4 bases from V and 0 bases from J, with 10 bases in between. This CDR3 comprises 16 residues. Germline V CDR1 and CDR2: LNHDA, SQIVND (reference sequence). CDR3 DNA sequence: TGTGCCAGTAGTAAGGGACGGAACTCTGGGGCCAACGTCCTGACTTTC. Its translation: CASSKGRNSGANVLTF.

On this clonotype: A single base separates this from a much larger clone, so it may be a read error. The chain has TRBV12-3 or TRBV12-4 and TRBJ1-1; no firm D call. Trimming cost V 4 bases and J 3 bases, with 9 bases left between them. This CDR3 has 13 residues. The CDR3 DNA is TGTGCCAGCAGTTCAATCTGGGACACTGAAGCTTTCTTT. Translated, it gives CASSSIWDTEAFF.

The V call is TRBV12-3 or TRBV12-4, the J call TRBJ2-7; D is unresolved. This CDR3 spans 12 amino acids. Trimming stripped 6 bases from V and 7 bases from J, with 13 bases between. DNA of the CDR3: TGTGCCAGCAGCGAGAGCGCGATGGAGCAGTACTTC. Protein sequence: CASSESAMEQYF.